These 16 T cell receptor beta chains share one sample of origin, sequenced in a study of blood T cell repertoires in COVID-19. Data came from immunoSEQ multiplex PCR; TCRdb stores just in-frame clones and leaves some out. The sample lists approximately 180,000 clones; approximately 85% were seen once. Material for sequencing was peripheral blood. These TCRs come from a woman over 75 with acute or convalescent COVID-19.

In DNA, the CDR3 is TGTGCCAGCAGTCCAATGGACAGGGTTTACTATGGCTACACCTTC. Amino acids: CASSPMDRVYYGYTF. J is TRBJ1-2 and V is TRBV27; 8 nucleotides match TRBD1. Germline V gene sequence: CDR1 MNHEY, CDR2 SMNVEV (reference sequence). The CDR3 extends over 15 amino acids. J gave up 3 bases and V 5 bases, and 8 bases lay outside the gene matches.

This rearrangement joins TRBV12-3 or TRBV12-4 to TRBJ1-6, with D possibly matching TRBD1 (5 bases). V was shortened by 7 bases and J by 10 bases, with 14 bases between the two germline ends. The CDR3 loop spans 13 amino acids. The CDR3 is CASTRGGNSPLHF. CDR3 nucleotide sequence: TGTGCCAGCACCCGGGGGGGTAACTCACCCCTCCACTTT.

This clone turned up a few times. This chain uses TRBV4-3 with TRBJ1-1, with D uncertain. Trimming took off 4 bases at V and 1 base at J, with 13 bases between the two ends. Germline values: CDR1 LGHNA, CDR2 YSLEER. This CDR3 has 15 amino acids. This chain's CDR3 is CASSPQITKNTEAFF. For the CDR3, the DNA is TGCGCCAGCAGCCCCCAAATAACTAAGAACACTGAAGCTTTCTTT.

In the case of this clone: Other DNA variants within this sample encode the same CDR3. The rearrangement joins TRBV6-5 to TRBJ1-1, with 8 bases aligning to TRBD1. The CDR3 has 14 residues. The V gene's germline CDR1 is MNHEY and CDR2 SVGAGI. V lost 6 bases and J lost 4; bases outside the gene matches: 7. CDR3 coding DNA: TGTGCCAGCAGGGTCGGACAGGGAGGCACTGAAGCTTTCTTT. As protein: CASRVGQGGTEAFF.

This clone appeared once. The rearrangement joins TRBV30 to TRBJ1-3; TRBD1 aligns across 8 bases. Germline V CDR1 and CDR2: GTSNPN, SVGIG (reference sequence). Trimming took 5 bases from V and 0 from J; bases not matched to a gene: 3. The CDR3 is made up of 14 amino acids. The CDR3 region has the DNA TGTGCCTGGGCCACAGGGGGCTCTGGAAACACCATATATTTT. Protein sequence: CAWATGGSGNTIYF.

The rearrangement links TRBV5-5 to TRBJ2-2; D might be TRBD2 (6 bases). CDR1 SGHKS and CDR2 YYEKEE come from the germline V gene (reference sequence). Trimming stripped 2 bases from V and 7 bases from J, with 15 bases between. The length of the CDR3 is 15 residues. For the CDR3, the DNA is TGTGCCAGCAGCTTACGGGCGGGGTTTGTCGGGGAGCTGTTTTTT. Its protein product is CASSLRAGFVGELFF.

The J gene is TRBJ2-3, the V gene TRBV19; 7 nucleotides match TRBD2. Unmatched junction bases numbered 4, after V lost 6 bases and J lost 1 base. Germline CDR1 LNHDA, CDR2 SQIVND (reference sequence). This CDR3 has 14 amino acids. DNA of the CDR3: TGTGCCAGTAGCCCCGGACTAGGCACAGATACGCAGTATTTT. Amino acids: CASSPGLGTDTQYF.

The J gene is TRBJ1-2, the V gene TRBV27; 8 nucleotides agree with TRBD1. The germline CDR1 and CDR2 sequences are MNHEY and SMNVEV (reference sequence). Germline trimming cut 5 bases from V and 4 bases from J; bases unmatched to any gene: 6. The CDR3 consists of 14 residues. CDR3 amino acids: CASSPRDRFYGYTF. The CDR3 DNA is TGTGCCAGCAGTCCTAGGGACAGGTTCTATGGCTACACCTTC.

V is TRBV19 and J is TRBJ1-2; D not certain. The CDR3 loop spans 12 amino acids. Germline V gene sequence: CDR1 LNHDA, CDR2 SQIVND (reference sequence). V lost 10 bases, J lost 1 base, and 10 bases lay in between. As DNA, the CDR3 is TGTGCCACCGGACTGCTTAACTATGGCTACACCTTC. It specifies CATGLLNYGYTF.

V and J are TRBV6-5 and TRBJ1-1, with TRBD1 identical over 8 bases. Germline CDR1 MNHEY, CDR2 SVGAGI. There are 16 residues in the CDR3. Trimming removed 3 bases from V and 1 base from J; junction bases left unmatched: 7. The CDR3 sequence: CASSYSPTGANTEAFF. In nucleotides, the CDR3 is TGTGCCAGCAGTTATTCCCCGACAGGGGCGAACACTGAAGCTTTCTTT.

The DNA of the CDR3 is TGCAGTGCTTTGGAGGAGACCCAGTACTTC. Translated, it gives CSALEETQYF. V gene TRBV20-1 combines with J gene TRBJ2-5; D unresolved. Trimming removed 5 bases from V and 5 bases from J, with 6 bases in between. This CDR3 is 10 amino acids long. Looked up from germline, CDR1 is DFQATT and CDR2 is SNEGSKA (reference sequence).

CDR3 nucleotides: TGCGCCAGCAGCTTGGTAGCGGGAGCCTGGGAGCTGTTTTTT. Translated, it gives CASSLVAGAWELFF. This chain links TRBV5-1 with TRBJ2-2; 9 bases line up with TRBD2. CDR1 and CDR2 (germline): SGHRS, YFSETQ. This CDR3 has 14 residues. V was pared by 0 bases and J by 9 bases, with 3 bases of the junction left unmatched.

The chain recombines TRBV5-1 with TRBJ1-3; TRBD1 agrees at 9 bases. V shed 6 bases and J 2 bases; nucleotides not matched to a gene: 6. Germline V gives CDR1 SGHRS, CDR2 YFSETQ. The CDR3 is 15 amino acids. DNA for the CDR3: TGCGCCAGCACTGCCGGGACAGGGACTGGAAACACCATATATTTT. Its translation: CASTAGTGTGNTIYF.

The V gene is TRBV18, the J gene TRBJ1-2, with a possible D match to TRBD1 (5 bases). The CDR3 sequence is 12 residues long. The V end was cut by 1 base, the J end by 13 bases, with 13 bases between. The germline gives CDR1 KGHSH, CDR2 LQKENI. The CDR3, as DNA: TGTGCCAGCTCACCACAGCAGGGCGAGTTCACCTTC. This encodes CASSPQQGEFTF.

This chain uses TRBV7-8 with TRBJ1-5; 7 bases agree with TRBD1. This CDR3 has 15 residues. Germline CDR1 reads SGHVS; CDR2 reads FQNEAQ. After removal of 2 bases from V and 4 bases from J, the junction contained 5 bases not matched to a gene. As DNA, the CDR3 is TGTGCCAGCAGCTTATCCGGGACAGATAATCAGCCCCAGCATTTT. Its translation is CASSLSGTDNQPQHF.

This clone was seen a single time. This rearrangement joins TRBV19 to TRBJ1-5; 7 bases align to TRBD1. CDR1 and CDR2 from the germline V gene are LNHDA and SQIVND (reference sequence). The CDR3 has 14 residues. The V gene end was trimmed by 3 bases and the J gene end by 4 bases; junction bases not matched to a gene: 3. The CDR3 nucleotides read TGTGCCAGTAGTATGGGACAGACGAATCAGCCCCAGCATTTT. It translates to CASSMGQTNQPQHF.